This record covers a single TCR beta chain. Original analysis: Estimation of nucleated cell counts was performed using reference gene primer amplification. Measured with immunoSEQ multiplex PCR; TCRdb has only the in-frame clones, and not every one. Clone size and V and J calls were adopted from that table, with D and trimming inferred from the DNA. The table includes tens of thousands of clones, 90% detected once. This CDR3 has 16 amino acids. V dropped 3 bases and J dropped 5; count of bases not matched to a gene: 8. In germline, CDR1 is MNHEY, CDR2 SMNVEV (reference sequence). This sample stems from a study of blood T cell repertoires in COVID-19. The wider study: The United States, Italy and Spain were the sources of the acute and convalescent COVID-19 samples. The cDNA or gDNA used as material had been derived from T cells, B-cell-depleted T cells, or PBMCs.

V is TRBV27 and J is TRBJ2-7; 12 bases match TRBD1. Sequencing was performed on peripheral blood. This TCR came from a woman aged 80 or older with acute or convalescent COVID-19. The CDR3 DNA follows: TGTGCCAGCAGTTTGACCTCAGGGACAGGGGGCCACGAGCAGTACTTC. Its protein product is CASSLTSGTGGHEQYF.